Sequencing of this T cell receptor beta chain was carried out in a study of early T cells in non-severe SARS-CoV-2 infection. Study context: The chains were unpaired, and the sequenced material was bulk RNA from unsorted whole blood.

The germline V gene has CDR1 SNHLY and CDR2 FYNNEI. V shed 6 bases and J shed 9 bases, with 15 bases lying between them. The CDR3 spans 14 residues. Individual cDNA molecules were tagged with unique molecular identifiers, the study reported. TCRdb itself ran the 5' RACE reads through MiXCR, one entry per CDR3 protein. In the table there are fewer than 30,000 distinct CDR3 sequences, roughly 4.2% of which are singletons. The V call is TRBV2, the J call TRBJ1-6; a weak D match, TRBD1 (5 bases). The sample was whole blood. The receptor was isolated from an adult who was a healthcare worker with PCR-confirmed SARS-CoV-2 infection or an uninfected control (not recorded which). CDR3 region: CASSVDSPGSPLHF. CDR3 coding DNA: TGTGCCAGCAGCGTTGACAGTCCGGGTTCACCCCTCCACTTT. Using reference TRBV2 and TRBJ1-6 for the parts outside the CDR3, the full variable domain is EPEVTQTPSHQVTQMGQEVILRCVPISNHLYFYWYRQILGQKVEFLVSFYNNEISEKSEIFDDQFSVERPDGSNFTLKIRSTKLEDSAMYFCASSVDSPGSPLHFGNGTRLTVT.